This TCR beta chain was documented in a study of cytomegalovirus exposure and HLA in healthy donors. The overall study: There were some 81 million unique TCRs (from HLA-typed donors) in an early data release.

With respect to this clone: Its antigen is unknown.

Study findings and constraints: Most sequenced TCRs were rare (though some public TCRs occurred in many donors). Some V segments, including TRBV6-2 and TRBV6-3, were excluded as indistinguishable.

This CDR3 is built from 13 residues. Trimming left V 5 bases short and J 0 bases short, with 8 bases between. Germline lookup yields CDR1 ENHRY and CDR2 SYGVKD. The PCR ran on 60 Vbeta and 13 Jbeta primers. Profiled with immunoSEQ multiplex PCR; TCRdb holds only in-frame clones, not every one. The table has around 210,000 clones, roughly 85% seen once; the top ten hold approximately 0.24%. The chain links TRBV10-3 to TRBJ2-7; D is possibly TRBD1 (6 bases). The TCR sequence derives from a girl aged 2-10 years in good health and CMV-seronegative. What was sequenced was PBMCs. In nucleotides, the CDR3 is TGTGCCATCAGTCAACAGGGCTCCTACGAGCAGTACTTC. It specifies CAISQQGSYEQYF.